The present TCR beta chain was sequenced within a study of control samples from healthy donors and cancer patients. Trimming cost V 3 bases and J 3 bases, with 9 bases left between them. This CDR3 is 13 amino acids long. CDR1 is LNHDA and CDR2 is SQIVND in the germline V gene (reference sequence). Measured with immunoSEQ multiplex PCR; TCRdb has only the in-frame clones, and not every one. The table shows about 54,000 clones, with 95% to 96% occurring only once. The genes are TRBV19 and TRBJ2-7; no definite D call. Sequenced input: blood. This TCR was sampled from a woman aged 25 to 39 in good health. The CDR3: CASSIVPNYEQYF. CDR3 sequence (DNA): TGTGCCAGTAGTATCGTTCCGAACTACGAGCAGTACTTC.